The 7 T cell receptor beta chains below come from one sample, sequenced in a study of identical twins (dated by TCRdb to between 2015 and 2016). Library preparation used 5' RACE. TCRdb lists the instrument as Illumina HiSeq 2000. TCRdb reprocessed the public reads (quality trimming at Q25 with fastp, clone calling with MiXCR) and kept in-frame beta chains. Each record represents a unique CDR3 protein, reported with the most common genes and DNA among its rows. This sample holds about 260,000 distinct CDR3 sequences; roughly 7% were observed only once. The top ten constitute 3% to 4% of the sample. These same data were also listed under a study on yellow fever vaccine responses in identical twins.

Sequencing was performed on memory (CD45RO+) T cells sorted from blood. According to the study, the label for this sample's cell subset or site signals: CD45RO+ enriched T cells. These TCRs come from a young woman in good health.

The chain employs TRBV2 and TRBJ2-1; a possible D gene is TRBD2 (6 bases). CDR1 and CDR2 from the germline V gene are SNHLY and FYNNEI. The CDR3 is 12 amino acids. Trimming pared 6 bases from V and 6 bases from J, leaving 9 bases between. The CDR3 DNA sequence: TGTGCCAGCAGGGCGGGGCTCAATGAGCAGTTCTTC. Translated: CASRAGLNEQFF.

This clonotype was seen more than once but under ten times. The CDR3 reads CAIGGGRAVGEQFF. CDR3 bases: TGTGCCATAGGGGGCGGGAGGGCTGTAGGAGAGCAGTTCTTC. This rearrangement joins TRBV28 to TRBJ2-1, with 9 bases that match TRBD2. The ends lost 10 bases at V and 10 bases at J; junction bases unmatched: 14. Germline V lookup: CDR1 MDHEN, CDR2 SYDVKM. This CDR3 comprises 14 residues.

The rearrangement uses TRBV20-1 and TRBJ2-1; 7 bases are shared with TRBD2. After removal of 3 bases from V and 7 bases from J, the junction contained 3 bases not matched to a gene. This CDR3 has 12 residues. CDR1 is DFQATT, CDR2 SNEGSKA, per germline (reference sequence). CDR3 nucleotide sequence: TGCAGTGCTAGGGGGGGGGTTAATGAGCAGTTCTTC. Amino acids: CSARGGVNEQFF.

This clonotype was observed at least ten times. The chain combines TRBV2 with TRBJ1-5; the match to TRBD1 covers 9 bases. After removal of 6 bases from V and 4 bases from J, the junction contained 10 bases not matched to a gene. CDR3 length: 16 residues. Germline CDR1 is SNHLY and CDR2 is FYNNEI. The CDR3 region is CASRQQGASRNQPQHF. CDR3 coding DNA: TGTGCCAGCAGGCAACAGGGGGCGTCTAGAAATCAGCCCCAGCATTTT.

The V call is TRBV2, the J call TRBJ1-5, with 7 bases that match TRBD1. CDR1 and CDR2 (germline): SNHLY, FYNNEI. The junction had 12 bases not matched to a gene; V was cut back by 4 bases and J by 6 bases. There are 16 residues in the CDR3. The CDR3: CASSAIGQAQAQPQHF. CDR3 in DNA: TGTGCCAGCAGTGCTATCGGACAGGCTCAAGCTCAGCCCCAGCATTTT.

This clonotype was observed at least ten times. CDR3 nucleotide sequence: TGTGCCAGCAGGGGCGCCTCTAACACCGGGGAGCTGTTTTTT. Protein product: CASRGASNTGELFF. The rearrangement links TRBV28 to TRBJ2-2; D unresolved. Per the germline V gene, CDR1 is MDHEN and CDR2 is SYDVKM. CDR3 length equals 14 residues. Trimming left V 6 bases short and J 2 bases short, with 10 bases between. Filled out from reference TRBV28 and TRBJ2-2, the complete variable domain reads DVKVTQSSRYLVKRTGEKVFLECVQDMDHENMFWYRQDPGLGLRLIYFSYDVKMKEKGDIPEGYSVSREKKERFSLILESASTNQTSMYLCASRGASNTGELFFGEGSRLTVL.

V usage is TRBV5-1 and J usage is TRBJ1-4; possibly TRBD1 for D (6 bases). CDR1 and CDR2 from the germline V gene are SGHRS and YFSETQ. The CDR3 spans 12 residues. Trimming left V 4 bases short and J 7 bases short, with 8 bases between. CDR3 in DNA: TGCGCCAGCAGCGCACAGGGTGAAAAACTGTTTTTT. Translation: CASSAQGEKLFF.